The clone carrying this T cell receptor beta chain was seen repeatedly, ten times or more. Its antigen is as yet unknown. These data belong to a study of T cells in Graves' hyperthyroidism and ophthalmopathy. The CDR3 totals 14 residues. CDR1 is DFQATT and CDR2 is SNEGSKA in the germline V gene (reference sequence). Trimming took 3 bases from V and 3 from J, leaving 12 bases between them. The source material, RNA transcripts, was used to amplify TCR beta CDR3 regions. HTBI primers were employed in a first-round RT-PCR of the TCR CDR3. TCRdb reanalysed the multiplex PCR reads using MiXCR and keeps one entry per CDR3 protein. The sample carries hundreds of thousands of distinct CDR3 sequences, over 12% recorded once. Regarding the study as a whole: Most thyroid-expanded clonotypes above 0.001 were also found in blood.

Orbital computed tomography and thyroid ultrasound, together with serum TRAb and thyroxine and clinical symptoms, were used for diagnoses. PBMCs were collected from a roughly 10 ml volume of fresh peripheral blood. The V call is TRBV20-1, the J call TRBJ1-5; the D is unclear. Input material: blood. This clonotype was sampled from a woman in her thirties or forties with Graves' ophthalmopathy. For the CDR3, the DNA is TGCAGTGCTAGTGTAGGGCGGGACAATCAGCCCCAGCATTTT. It is translated as CSASVGRDNQPQHF.